What follows is one T cell receptor (beta chain) and its context. Its matching antigen is unknown. The isolated RNA, all of it, was reverse transcribed, so expressed TCRB transcripts were what got sequenced. The repertoire was sequenced with immunoSEQ multiplex PCR; TCRdb's copy has only in-frame clones and lacks some. The repertoire includes about 290,000 clones, roughly 8% of them detected once, and roughly 1% sits in the top ten. This specimen comes from a study of beta chain features in type 1 diabetes. Based on CD45RO/CCR7/CD25/CD127/CD95/CD27, CD4+ regulatory, stem cell-like memory, naive and central memory cells were sorted. Study results and limitations: Insertion counts at VDJ junctions were lower in type 1 diabetes patients, who also showed more deletions there.

The TCR originated in a woman aged 18-29 years in good health. The sequenced sample consisted of central memory CD4+ T cells from blood.

The DNA of the CDR3 is TGTGCCAGCAGCTTCCGGTCCGGGACTAGCCTCTACGAGCAGTACTTC. This sequence encodes CASSFRSGTSLYEQYF. V and J are TRBV2 and TRBJ2-7, with TRBD2 identical over 9 bases. V lost 6 bases to trimming and J lost 3 bases; unmatched junction nucleotides: 12. From germline, CDR1 is SNHLY and CDR2 FYNNEI. The CDR3 spans 16 residues. The complete variable domain, with remaining parts taken from reference TRBV2 and TRBJ2-7, reads EPEVTQTPSHQVTQMGQEVILRCVPISNHLYFYWYRQILGQKVEFLVSFYNNEISEKSEIFDDQFSVERPDGSNFTLKIRSTKLEDSAMYFCASSFRSGTSLYEQYFGPGTRLTVT.